Below are 16 T cell receptor beta chains sequenced from a single sample in a study of blood T cell repertoires in COVID-19 (dated by TCRdb to 2019 to 2021). Library preparation used the immunoSEQ multiplex PCR assay. The clones in this table, taken by TCRdb from immuneACCESS, are in-frame only. Not every clone is retained; where verified, under half of the shortfall comes from an unresolved V gene, and the cause of the rest is unknown. This sample has approximately 200,000 clones in its table, and about nine tenths of those were observed once. Together, the top ten hold 3.5% to 5% of the sample. Specimen: peripheral blood. These receptor sequences come from a woman aged 30 to 39 with acute or convalescent COVID-19.

The V and J genes are TRBV5-1 and TRBJ1-1; 9 bases line up with TRBD1. Germline CDR1 reads SGHRS; CDR2 reads YFSETQ. CDR3 size: 14 residues. J lost 3 bases, V lost 4 bases, and 4 bases had no gene match. CDR3 coding DNA: TGCGCCAGCAGCCAACAGGGGGCGGACACTGAAGCTTTCTTT. It yields the protein CASSQQGADTEAFF.

This clone was counted only a few times. The chain links TRBV10-1 to TRBJ1-4; TRBD1 matches 8 bases. CDR3 length: 14 amino acids. The germline V gene has CDR1 WNHNN and CDR2 SYGVQD (reference sequence). V was clipped by 1 base and J by 8 bases; unmatched bases: 3. CDR3 coding DNA: TGCGCCAGCAGTGAGTTAAGGACAGGGGAAAAACTGTTTTTT. Protein product: CASSELRTGEKLFF.

This clone was seen more than once but under ten times. The chain recombines TRBV6-5 with TRBJ1-2; D is unclear. This CDR3 is built from 14 residues. Trimming shortened V by 7 bases and J by 0 bases, and 12 bases separated the two germline ends. Germline assignment: CDR1 MNHEY and CDR2 SVGAGI. The CDR3 is CASIKTETNYGYTF. The CDR3 nucleotides are TGTGCCAGCATTAAGACGGAGACTAACTATGGCTACACCTTC.

The rearrangement links TRBV3-1 (or the pseudogene TRBV3-2) to TRBJ1-6; TRBD1 matches 8 bases. V shed 3 bases, J shed 8 bases, and the junction held 9 bases outside the gene matches. CDR1 and CDR2 (germline): LGHDT, YNNKEL (reference sequence). The CDR3 consists of 16 residues. The CDR3 sequence is CASSHSGQGRYSPLHF. The CDR3 nucleotides are TGTGCCAGCAGCCATTCAGGACAGGGTCGGTATTCACCCCTCCACTTT.

The chain uses TRBV4-2 and TRBJ2-3; TRBD2 agrees at 13 bases. The CDR3 loop spans 16 amino acids. Unmatched junction bases numbered 2, after V lost 1 base and J lost 4 bases. Germline-derived CDR1 and CDR2 are LGHNA and YNFKEQ. CDR3 protein: CASSQGTSGRADTQYF. CDR3 sequence (DNA): TGTGCCAGCAGCCAAGGAACTAGCGGGAGGGCAGATACGCAGTATTTT.

This clone has more than one count but fewer than ten. The CDR3 DNA follows: TGTGCCACGGGACAGGCATTCGACATATATTTT. Its translation: CATGQAFDIYF. The chain links TRBV12-3 or TRBV12-4 to TRBJ1-3; 8 bases align to TRBD1. The V gene end was trimmed by 10 bases and the J gene end by 12 bases; junction bases not matched to a gene: 8. This CDR3 has 11 amino acids.

The chain combines TRBV29-1 with TRBJ1-3, with D maybe TRBD1 (5 bases). Germline CDR1 is SQVTM and CDR2 is ANQGSEA. Trimming stripped 4 bases from V and 2 bases from J, with 9 bases between. This CDR3 region has 13 residues. CDR3 protein: CSVVAQAGNTIYF. The CDR3 coding sequence is TGCAGCGTTGTAGCACAGGCTGGAAACACCATATATTTT.

The CDR3 DNA sequence: TGTGCCTCGACGCCGGTGGCAGGTGAGTCCGAGCAGTACTTC. Amino acids: CASTPVAGESEQYF. This rearrangement joins TRBV19 to TRBJ2-7; no reliable D call. Looked up from germline, CDR1 is LNHDA and CDR2 is SQIVND (reference sequence). Trimming shortened V by 11 bases and J by 6 bases, and 23 bases separated the two germline ends. CDR3 length equals 14 residues.

The chain couples TRBV24-1 to TRBJ1-5; D remains ambiguous. V was shortened by 4 bases and J by 5 bases, with 8 bases between the two germline ends. CDR3 size: 13 residues. CDR1 and CDR2 from the germline V gene are KGHDR and SFDVKD. CDR3 protein: CATSEQPDQPQHF. CDR3 bases: TGTGCCACCAGTGAACAGCCGGATCAGCCCCAGCATTTT.

This clone appeared a single time. The V call is TRBV7-9, the J call TRBJ2-3; possible D gene TRBD2, 6 bases. Trimming took 5 bases from V and 6 from J, leaving 15 bases between them. This CDR3 spans 14 amino acids. CDR1 and CDR2 from the germline V gene are SEHNR and FQNEAQ (reference sequence). Written as DNA, the CDR3 is TGTGCCAGCAGCCCCGGAGGGCCGTGGGATACGCAGTATTTT. Translating it yields CASSPGGPWDTQYF.

The rearrangement uses TRBV9 and TRBJ2-2; no definite D call. V shed 4 bases and J shed 4 bases, with 20 bases lying between them. The CDR3 loop spans 17 amino acids. Germline loops: CDR1 SGDLS, CDR2 YYNGEE. CDR3 nucleotides: TGTGCCAGCAGCCCTCACCCCAGCGCCGAGCTCACCGGGGAGCTGTTTTTT. Translated, it gives CASSPHPSAELTGELFF. Variable domain in full (rest from reference TRBV9 and TRBJ2-2): DSGVTQTPKHLITATGQRVTLRCSPRSGDLSVYWYQQSLDQGLQFLIQYYNGEERAKGNILERFSAQQFPDLHSELNLSSLELGDSALYFCASSPHPSAELTGELFFGEGSRLTVL.

The chain employs TRBV19 and TRBJ2-2; the D is unclear. From germline, CDR1 is LNHDA and CDR2 SQIVND (reference sequence). The CDR3 is made up of 17 amino acids. The V end lost 8 bases, the J end lost 1 base, and 20 bases lay between the germline ends. The CDR3 reads CASVAHPGVGNTGELFF. The CDR3 DNA sequence: TGTGCCAGTGTTGCCCATCCGGGTGTTGGGAACACCGGGGAGCTGTTTTTT.

CDR3 sequence reads: CATRTSGSGTQYF. Written as DNA, the CDR3 is TGTGCCACCCGGACTAGCGGGAGCGGGACCCAGTACTTC. V usage is TRBV28 and J usage is TRBJ2-5, with TRBD2 identical over 13 bases. The V segment lost 10 bases and the J segment 7 bases; nucleotides outside the gene matches: 6. The germline V gene has CDR1 MDHEN and CDR2 SYDVKM. The CDR3 runs 13 residues. The full variable domain, completed using reference TRBV28 and TRBJ2-5, is DVKVTQSSRYLVKRTGEKVFLECVQDMDHENMFWYRQDPGLGLRLIYFSYDVKMKEKGDIPEGYSVSREKKERFSLILESASTNQTSMYLCATRTSGSGTQYFGPGTRLLVL.

The chain uses TRBV5-1 and TRBJ1-2, with TRBD1 matching over 7 bases. Germline CDR1 and CDR2: SGHRS and YFSETQ. V lost 3 bases, J lost 5 bases, and 7 bases stayed unmatched. The CDR3 runs 14 residues. The CDR3 bases are TGCGCCAGCAGCTCTGGGACAGTACCATATGGCTACACCTTC. Residues: CASSSGTVPYGYTF.

This chain joins TRBV18 and TRBJ2-7; 10 nucleotides line up with TRBD2. Germline V gives CDR1 KGHSH, CDR2 LQKENI. After removal of 6 bases from V and 7 bases from J, the junction contained 6 bases not matched to a gene. The CDR3 covers 13 residues. The CDR3 here is CASSPGLAVEQYF. Written as DNA, the CDR3 is TGTGCCAGCTCCCCCGGACTAGCGGTAGAGCAGTACTTC. Full variable domain (outside the CDR3, taken from reference TRBV18 and TRBJ2-7): NAGVMQNPRHLVRRRGQEARLRCSPMKGHSHVYWYRQLPEEGLKFMVYLQKENIIDESGMPKERFSAEFPKEGPSILRIQQVVRGDSAAYFCASSPGLAVEQYFGPGTRLTVT.

V is TRBV7-8 and J is TRBJ2-3; 7 positions agree with TRBD2. CDR1 is SGHVS, CDR2 FQNEAQ, per germline. CDR3 length equals 14 residues. The trim removed 1 base at V and 8 bases at J, leaving 6 bases unmatched. The CDR3 DNA reads as TGTGCCAGCAGCTTAGTCGCGGGAGTTGGTACGCAGTATTTT. It specifies CASSLVAGVGTQYF. Looking up the rest from reference TRBV7-8 and TRBJ2-3 gives the full variable domain: GAGVSQSPRYKVAKRGQDVALRCDPISGHVSLFWYQQALGQGPEFLTYFQNEAQLDKSGLPSDRFFAERPEGSVSTLKIQRTQQEDSAVYLCASSLVAGVGTQYFGPGTRLTVL.